A single sample gave rise to the 16 T cell receptor beta chains below, sequenced in a study of T-cell reconstitution after alpha-beta-depleted transplantation in children. The TCRbeta library was prepared with unique molecular identifiers. TCRdb independently ran MiXCR on the PCR reads; one entry per CDR3 protein. The data show 220,000 or so distinct CDR3 sequences, approximately 8.9% seen once. Sample: PBMCs, mostly from graft donor cells, taken 180 days after TCRalphabeta/CD19-depleted stem cell transplant. These TCRs come from a male patient between 10 and 17 years old who had a stem cell transplant for acute lymphoblastic leukemia, so the T cells may come from the graft donor.

This clonotype came up many times. This sequence joins TRBV18 and TRBJ1-3; no clear D. V was trimmed by 4 bases and J by 4 bases, leaving 8 bases between them. This CDR3 is 13 amino acids long. Per the germline V gene, CDR1 is KGHSH and CDR2 is LQKENI. For the CDR3, the DNA is TGTGCCAGCTCACGGGATGTGGGAAACACCATATATTTT. It translates to CASSRDVGNTIYF.

This clonotype was observed many times. The chain employs TRBV29-1 and TRBJ2-5; D possibly uses TRBD1 or TRBD2 (6 bases each). The CDR3 is 16 amino acids. Trimming cost V 4 bases and J 5 bases, with 23 bases left between them. The germline CDR1 and CDR2 sequences are SQVTM and ANQGSEA. CDR3 region: CSVAGKGGVSGETQYF. In DNA form, the CDR3 reads TGCAGCGTTGCAGGAAAGGGGGGAGTGTCCGGGGAGACCCAGTACTTC.

The V gene is TRBV7-2, the J gene TRBJ2-4; 9 nucleotides align to TRBD1. This CDR3 comprises 14 residues. Germline-derived CDR1 and CDR2 are SGHTA and FQGNSA. J was trimmed by 8 bases and V by 4 bases; bases with no gene match: 6. CDR3 sequence (DNA): TGTGCCAGCAGCTCCACAGGGGGCTCTTACATTCAGTACTTC. Residues: CASSSTGGSYIQYF.

This clonotype has only a few counts. The J gene is TRBJ2-5, the V gene TRBV7-2; the D is unclear. The CDR3 extends over 14 amino acids. Per germline, CDR1 SGHTA and CDR2 FQGNSA. Between the trimmed V and J ends, which lost 1 base and 5 bases, there was a span of 11 bases. The DNA for the CDR3 is TGTGCCAGCAGCTTAGTATCGGGCAGGGAGACCCAGTACTTC. Residues: CASSLVSGRETQYF. Filled out from reference TRBV7-2 and TRBJ2-5, the complete variable domain reads GAGVSQSPSNKVTEKGKDVELRCDPISGHTALYWYRQSLGQGLEFLIYFQGNSAPDKSGLPSDRFSAERTGGSVSTLTIQRTQQEDSAVYLCASSLVSGRETQYFGPGTRLLVL.

This clonotype occurred many times. V usage is TRBV11-2 and J usage is TRBJ2-5; TRBD2 aligns across 8 bases. CDR1 is SGHAT and CDR2 is FQNNGV in the germline V gene. The CDR3 covers 12 residues. The V gene end was trimmed by 5 bases and the J gene end by 9 bases; junction bases not matched to a gene: 5. The CDR3: CASSRTSRAQYF. CDR3 in DNA: TGTGCCAGCAGCAGGACTAGCAGAGCCCAGTACTTC.

This clonotype was detected many times. The genes are TRBV20-1 and TRBJ2-7; 14 bases agree with TRBD2. V dropped 5 bases and J dropped 4; count of bases not matched to a gene: 7. Germline values: CDR1 DFQATT, CDR2 SNEGSKA (reference sequence). The CDR3 extends over 15 amino acids. For the CDR3, the DNA is TGCAGTGCTCTCATTGGGACTAGCGGGGGTTACGAGCAGTACTTC. Translated: CSALIGTSGGYEQYF.

This clonotype was recorded many times. J is TRBJ2-7 and V is TRBV5-6, with D perhaps assigned TRBD1 or TRBD2 (5 bases each). This CDR3 comprises 14 residues. Trimming removed 0 bases at V and 2 bases at J, with 9 bases between. The germline V gene encodes CDR1 SGHDT and CDR2 YYEEEE. The CDR3 DNA sequence: TGTGCCAGCAGCTTGGTGGGGGAACCCTACGAGCAGTACTTC. This codes for CASSLVGEPYEQYF.

This clonotype showed up many times. The chain is built from TRBV7-9 and TRBJ1-5; 9 bases match TRBD1. The CDR3 is made up of 15 amino acids. V lost 6 bases, J lost 7 bases, and 10 bases stayed unmatched. CDR1 SEHNR and CDR2 FQNEAQ come from the germline V gene (reference sequence). The CDR3, as DNA: TGTGCCAGCAGTCCCGGACAGGGGAGGACACAGCCCCAGCATTTT. This codes for CASSPGQGRTQPQHF.

This clonotype appeared many times. The chain combines TRBV7-8 with TRBJ2-1, with 7 nucleotides matching TRBD1. The CDR3 runs to 15 residues. Trimming cost V 5 bases and J 5 bases; bases outside gene matches: 9. Germline loops: CDR1 SGHVS, CDR2 FQNEAQ. The CDR3: CASSGLRDRHNEQFF. The CDR3 DNA sequence: TGTGCCAGCAGCGGACTCCGGGACAGACACAATGAGCAGTTCTTC.

The sample holds many counts of this clonotype. V usage is TRBV28 and J usage is TRBJ2-1; 8 bases are a match to TRBD2. The V gene end was trimmed by 4 bases and the J gene end by 12 bases; junction bases not matched to a gene: 5. CDR1 MDHEN and CDR2 SYDVKM come from the germline V gene. CDR3 size: 12 residues. In DNA form, the CDR3 reads TGTGCCAGCAGTTCGTCCGGGACTAGGCAGTTCTTC. Its translation: CASSSSGTRQFF.

In its sample, this clonotype was seen many times. V is TRBV15 and J is TRBJ2-3; D gene ambiguous. The CDR3 covers 13 residues. The germline V gene encodes CDR1 LNHNV and CDR2 YYDKDF (reference sequence). V shed 0 bases and J shed 6 bases, with 7 bases lying between them. The CDR3: CATSRDPMDTQYF. The CDR3 nucleotides read TGTGCCACCAGCAGAGACCCCATGGATACGCAGTATTTT.

As concerns this clonotype: Given a much more abundant clone one base away, this may be a read error. V gene TRBV19 combines with J gene TRBJ1-2, with D unresolved. Trimming left V 11 bases short and J 9 bases short, with 22 bases between. The CDR3 length is 13 residues. The germline gives CDR1 LNHDA, CDR2 SQIVND (reference sequence). DNA for the CDR3: TGTGCCCGTAACCCCTGGGATGGTCGGAGCTACACCTTC. This sequence encodes CARNPWDGRSYTF.

In this sample, this clonotype turned up many times. V usage is TRBV5-5 and J usage is TRBJ1-2; no reliable D call. Trimming left V 2 bases short and J 4 bases short, with 9 bases between. The CDR3 has 13 residues. The germline gives CDR1 SGHKS, CDR2 YYEKEE (reference sequence). The CDR3 reads CASSLEGVYGYTF. The CDR3 nucleotides are TGTGCCAGCAGCTTAGAAGGAGTCTATGGCTACACCTTC. The whole variable domain, filled in from reference TRBV5-5 and TRBJ1-2, reads DAGVTQSPTHLIKTRGQQVTLRCSPISGHKSVSWYQQVLGQGPQFIFQYYEKEERGRGNFPDRFSARQFPNYSSELNVNALLLGDSALYLCASSLEGVYGYTFGSGTRLTVV.

This clonotype was detected ten times or more. The rearrangement uses TRBV4-2 and TRBJ2-5, with 12 positions matching TRBD2. Unmatched junction bases numbered 4, after V lost 1 base and J lost 4 bases. CDR1 is LGHNA and CDR2 is YNFKEQ in the germline V gene. CDR3 length: 16 amino acids. CDR3: CASSQGPTSGGETQYF. CDR3 bases: TGTGCCAGCAGCCAAGGCCCGACTAGCGGGGGAGAGACCCAGTACTTC.

This clonotype has a count of ten or more. This chain uses TRBV18 with TRBJ1-1; 7 nucleotides line up with TRBD1. Germline assignment: CDR1 KGHSH and CDR2 LQKENI. CDR3 length equals 15 residues. The trim removed 3 bases at V and 0 bases at J, leaving 4 bases unmatched. The CDR3 is CASSPQGGLNTEAFF. CDR3 bases: TGTGCCAGCTCACCCCAGGGGGGACTGAACACTGAAGCTTTCTTT.

Ten or more counts support this clonotype. The CDR3 is CASTKRGSSYEQYF. The CDR3 bases are TGTGCCAGCACCAAGAGGGGATCTTCCTACGAGCAGTACTTC. The rearrangement joins TRBV12-3 or TRBV12-4 to TRBJ2-7; either TRBD1 or TRBD2 may fit D (5 bases each). With 7 bases removed from V and 1 base from J, the gap between germline ends came to 14 bases. The CDR3 covers 14 residues.